Below, 10 T cell receptor beta chains from the same sample are listed, as sequenced in a study of CXCR3-negative and CXCR3-positive naive CD8 T cells. 5' RACE that incorporated UMI labels was used to prepare the TRB cDNA libraries. TCRdb re-called the 5' RACE reads; one entry per CDR3 protein, DNA not given. The listing records roughly 100,000 distinct CDR3 sequences. Sequenced input: naive CXCR3- CD8+ T cells from blood. Subset given: CD45RO-CCR7+CD27+CD95- naive CD8+ T cells lacking CXCR3 (TNR3-). These receptors originate from a human donor in good health. Some clones in this sample may be carry-over from other donors' samples.

J is TRBJ2-3 and V is TRBV7-9; with no DNA, the TCRdb D assignment of TRBD2 cannot be verified. The CDR3 extends over 17 amino acids. CDR1 is SEHNR, CDR2 FQNEAQ, per germline (reference sequence). The chain's CDR3 is CASSWPLTSGRTDTQYF. The full variable domain, with the rest looked up from reference TRBV7-9 and TRBJ2-3, is DTGVSQNPRHKITKRGQNVTFRCDPISEHNRLYWYRQTLGQGPEFLTYFQNEAQLEKSRLLSDRFSAERPKGSFSTLEIQRTEQGDSAMYLCASSWPLTSGRTDTQYFGPGTRLTVL.

The chain links TRBV10-3 to TRBJ2-3; TCRdb outputs TRBD2, but without DNA this stays unchecked. Germline V gene lookup returns CDR1 ENHRY and CDR2 SYGVKD. The CDR3 length is 15 residues. The CDR3: CAISDEAHEADTQYF.

This sequence joins TRBV6-5 and TRBJ2-5; TCRdb indicates TRBD2, and absent DNA this call remains unverified. Germline CDR1 reads MNHEY; CDR2 reads SVGAGI. The CDR3 sequence is 14 residues long. This CDR3 is CASSSGAKSEGQYF.

The chain recombines TRBV11-3 with TRBJ2-7; TCRdb returns TRBD1, unconfirmable since there is no DNA. Looked up from germline, CDR1 is SGHNT and CDR2 is YENEEA. This CDR3 spans 15 amino acids. This CDR3 is CASSGWDRPTYEQYF.

The V call is TRBV7-9, the J call TRBJ2-7; TCRdb names TRBD1, which stays unverified in the absence of DNA. There are 14 residues in the CDR3. Germline V CDR1 and CDR2: SEHNR, FQNEAQ (reference sequence). The CDR3 region is CASSQDREGYEQYF. Full variable domain (remainder filled in from reference TRBV7-9 and TRBJ2-7): DTGVSQNPRHKITKRGQNVTFRCDPISEHNRLYWYRQTLGQGPEFLTYFQNEAQLEKSRLLSDRFSAERPKGSFSTLEIQRTEQGDSAMYLCASSQDREGYEQYFGPGTRLTVT.

This CDR3 reads CASSLLGRGLTSYEQYF. The chain joins TRBV5-4 to TRBJ2-7; TCRdb selects TRBD1, and the lack of DNA leaves this call unchecked. This CDR3 has 17 amino acids. Germline V gives CDR1 SGHNT, CDR2 YYREEE (reference sequence). Combining the CDR3 with reference TRBV5-4 and TRBJ2-7 gives the whole variable domain ETGVTQSPTHLIKTRGQQVTLRCSSQSGHNTVSWYQQALGQGPQFIFQYYREEENGRGNFPPRFSGLQFPNYSSELNVNALELDDSALYLCASSLLGRGLTSYEQYFGPGTRLTVT.

The chain recombines TRBV6-2 or TRBV6-3 with TRBJ2-1. CDR1 is MNHEY, CDR2 SVGEGT, per germline. The CDR3 has 12 residues. CDR3 in amino acids: CASSHDVSEQFF.

The genes are TRBV29-1 and TRBJ2-7; lacking DNA, the TRBD1 call made by TCRdb goes unchecked. CDR3 length equals 14 residues. CDR1 and CDR2 from the germline V gene are SQVTM and ANQGSEA. The CDR3 loop reads CSVEDRSRPGEQYF.

The V and J genes are TRBV5-1 and TRBJ2-7; no DNA is available, so the TRBD1 call from TCRdb remains unchecked. Germline V lookup: CDR1 SGHRS, CDR2 YFSETQ. The CDR3 consists of 15 residues. CDR3 sequence: CASSLELTGKDEQYF.

V usage is TRBV11-2 and J usage is TRBJ1-1. The CDR3 contains 15 residues. Germline loops: CDR1 SGHAT, CDR2 FQNNGV. Here the CDR3 reads CASSFYSVQNTEAFF.